A selection of T cell receptor beta chains follows, all from one sample in a study of cytomegalovirus exposure and HLA in healthy donors. The table came from immunoSEQ multiplex PCR; TCRdb's copy has only in-frame clones and leaves some out. The table has roughly 65,000 clones, 92% seen once; the top ten hold approximately 5.3%. The sample taken for sequencing was PBMCs. The origin of the receptors is a man younger than 30 in good health and CMV-seropositive. CDR3s include the opening cysteine and the closing phenylalanine or tryptophan. Each record gives: V gene, J gene, D gene, clone size, CDR3 DNA, CDR3 protein. The D gene is left open where the match is weak. A clone size is listed for some rows: how often the clone was seen (once, few, many), or a class if it is expanded.

V: TRBV10-3
J: TRBJ2-2
D: TRBD2
size: -
DNA: TGTGCCATCAGGCGGGGACTACCCCAAAACACCGGGGAGCTGTTTTTT
CDR3: CAIRRGLPQNTGELFF

V: TRBV18
J: TRBJ2-7
D: TRBD1
size: -
DNA: TGTGCCAGCTCACCATTCGGGGCAGGGGGCCACTCCTACGAGCAGTACTTC
CDR3: CASSPFGAGGHSYEQYF

V: TRBV27
J: TRBJ2-1
D: TRBD2
size: -
DNA: TGTGCCAGCAGTTTCCTAGCGGGAGTTTATAGGAATGAGCAGTTCTTC
CDR3: CASSFLAGVYRNEQFF

V: TRBV6-1
J: TRBJ2-7
D: -
size: -
DNA: TGTGCCAGCAGTGAAAGCGGCCTGAGCTCCTACGAGCAGTACTTC
CDR3: CASSESGLSSYEQYF

V: TRBV6-1
J: TRBJ2-1
D: TRBD2
size: -
DNA: TGTGCCAGCAGTGATGGACTAGCGGGTCCCTACAATGAGCAGTTCTTC
CDR3: CASSDGLAGPYNEQFF

V: TRBV5-1
J: TRBJ2-5
D: -
size: -
DNA: TGCGCCAGCAGCGCTGGCGAGACCCAGTACTTC
CDR3: CASSAGETQYF

V: TRBV27
J: TRBJ2-7
D: TRBD1
size: -
DNA: TGTGCCACCAGACCGCGTCCCGGGACAGAATCCTACGAGCAGTACTTC
CDR3: CATRPRPGTESYEQYF

V: TRBV28
J: TRBJ2-4
D: -
size: -
DNA: TGTGCCAGCAGTATGAGGAGGGTCTCACAAAACATTCAGTACTTC
CDR3: CASSMRRVSQNIQYF

V: TRBV29-1
J: TRBJ2-7
D: -
size: -
DNA: TGCAGCGCTCTTCGAGGGACCTACGAGCAGTACTTC
CDR3: CSALRGTYEQYF

V: TRBV11-3
J: TRBJ2-3
D: TRBD1
size: once
DNA: TGTGCCAGCAGCCGGGACAGGGGAGAAGATACGCAGTATTTT
CDR3: CASSRDRGEDTQYF

V: TRBV11-1
J: TRBJ2-3
D: -
size: -
DNA: TGTGCCAGCAACCCGGGACTGGCATCTAGCACAGATACGCAGTATTTT
CDR3: CASNPGLASSTDTQYF

V: TRBV11-2
J: TRBJ2-5
D: -
size: -
DNA: TGTGCCAGCAGCTTACAGGGAGAGACCCAGTACTTC
CDR3: CASSLQGETQYF

V: TRBV28
J: TRBJ2-1
D: -
size: -
DNA: TGTGCCAGCAGTTTAATGGTAGCCGATGAGCAGTTCTTC
CDR3: CASSLMVADEQFF

V: TRBV27
J: TRBJ2-2
D: TRBD1
size: -
DNA: TGTGCCAGCTTGAAAGCCGGGACAGTGAACACCGGGGAGCTGTTTTTT
CDR3: CASLKAGTVNTGELFF

V: TRBV5-5
J: TRBJ2-7
D: TRBD1
size: -
DNA: TGTGCCAGCAGTACGACAGGGTTCTCCTACGAGCAGTACTTC
CDR3: CASSTTGFSYEQYF

V: TRBV9
J: TRBJ1-4
D: TRBD1
size: -
DNA: TGTGCCAGCAGCGTTGGGGGACAGGGGAATGAAAAACTGTTTTTT
CDR3: CASSVGGQGNEKLFF